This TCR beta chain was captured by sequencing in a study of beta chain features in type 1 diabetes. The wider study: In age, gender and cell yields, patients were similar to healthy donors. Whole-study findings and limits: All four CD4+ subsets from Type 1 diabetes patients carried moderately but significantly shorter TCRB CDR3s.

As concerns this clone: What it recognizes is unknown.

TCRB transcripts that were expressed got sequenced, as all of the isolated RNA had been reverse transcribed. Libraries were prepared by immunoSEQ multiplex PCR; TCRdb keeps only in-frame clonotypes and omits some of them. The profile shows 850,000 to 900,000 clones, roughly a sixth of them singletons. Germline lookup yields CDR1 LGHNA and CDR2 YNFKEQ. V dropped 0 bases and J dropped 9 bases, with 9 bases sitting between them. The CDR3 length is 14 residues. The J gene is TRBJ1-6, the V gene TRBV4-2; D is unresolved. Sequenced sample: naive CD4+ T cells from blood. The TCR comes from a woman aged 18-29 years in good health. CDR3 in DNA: TGTGCCAGCAGCCAAGAATCCAAGCGTTCACCCCTCCACTTT. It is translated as CASSQESKRSPLHF.